The present T cell receptor beta chain was sequenced within a study of shared clonotypes between healthy human individuals (TCRdb year 2020). Describing the broader study: Two women and a few men aged 18 to 49 years were included in the cohort. For each donor, three plates each were used for CD4 naive and CD4 memory, two plates were used for CD8 naive, and one plate was used for CD8 memory. To estimate repertoire size and how much clonotypes are shared between individuals, the study performed deep sequencing of blood TCR repertoires from a few healthy adults. To increase sequencing depth and limit assay-specific biases, different laboratories used diverse techniques to prepare libraries and sequence TCR repertoires. Each donor's leukapheresis produced roughly between about 0.85 and 10 billion PBMCs. What the research found in general, with its limitations: Even with the large sequencing depth, rarefaction of the sorted-subset datasets indicated that sequencing was incomplete. Sharing across a handful of donors was observed for around 5% of naive CD4, over 3% of naive CD8, around 2.5% of memory CD4, and around 0.44% of memory CD8 clonotypes. Compared with non-shared clonotypes, clonotypes shared by all four sorted-subset donors had higher generation probabilities. Naive subsets generally had larger estimated clonotype richness than memory subsets. Because the study included only a small number of donors, the genetic and exposure-history diversity represented was limited. Based on pairwise subsampling, the degree of clonotype sharing among donors was expected to be affected by sequencing depth. Sampling was restricted to blood, and TCR repertoires in tissue are likely to differ from TCR repertoires in blood.

This clone was counted a single time. Its target antigen remains unknown. Per-base qualities were not stored, and no clone one base away is much larger. TCR CDR3 regions were amplified from genomic DNA by multiplex PCR using the deep immunoSEQ assay. Genomic DNA extracted from each cell subset was distributed evenly over all wells of several immunoSEQ 96-well plates, and each plate served as one replicate. For sorted subsets, roughly 200 ng of genomic DNA, equivalent to 25,000 to 30,000 T cell genomes, went into each replicate PCR. Purified libraries were quantified with a Qubit 3.0 fluorometer, sized on a Bioanalyzer 2100, and re-quantified with the KAPA Library Quantification kit. Every immunoSEQ 96-well plate was sequenced on a separate single-read 150-cycle Illumina NextSeq 550 flow cell. In the original analysis: Because only junctional sequences without quality scores were contained in the immunoSEQ output, filtering matching that applied to full-length reads could not be performed. Sequences were annotated with PyIR, a Python wrapper for IgBLAST v1.9, using IMGT germline references to assign V/J genes and CDR3. Reads were filtered out if the reads had weak V/J assignments (E-value above 1e-6), no CDR3, stop codons, out-of-frame junctions, or ambiguous translated residues. V3J clonotypes were defined by identical inferred V gene, J gene, and CDR3 amino acid sequence. Percentage overlap between repertoires was computed as shared unique clonotypes divided by the size of the smaller repertoire. Three approaches were used to assess repertoire richness: RTK rarefaction, the Chao1 estimator, and Recon v2.1 estimates of unobserved clonotypes. Generation probabilities for all TCRbeta clonotypes obtained by the gDNA method from a handful of donors were computed using OLGA. TCRdb stores this immuneACCESS table with in-frame sequences only. Part of the clones is absent; in the studies checked, under half of the shortfall reflects unresolved V genes, and no reason is known for the rest. Clone size and V and J calls were adopted from that table, with D and trimming inferred from the DNA. The sample table shows roughly 2 million clones, and roughly 94% are seen once. 0.13% of the sample is in the top ten clones.

Inclusive of the bounding cysteine and phenylalanine, the CDR3 is 16 residues long. Of the read, only the CDR3 DNA is kept; its 48 bases are in frame from base 1. The germline V gene supplies CDR1 SGHRS and CDR2 YFSETQ. V ends up 0 bases short and J 3 bases short, with an unmatched junction base count of 7. Healthy HIV-negative adults with no recently reported acute infections or vaccinations were included as donors. Every donor was a Caucasian adult residing in Nashville, Tennessee, USA. CD4+ T cells were enriched by magnetic negative selection, after which naive cells were positively selected on CD45RA and the negative fraction was taken as the memory subset. After blood collection by leukapheresis, PBMCs were isolated using Ficoll-Histopaque density gradient centrifugation and then cryopreserved in the vapor phase of liquid nitrogen. Purity and quantity of every magnetically sorted T cell population were checked by analytical flow cytometry. Each sorted fraction had its genomic DNA isolated and then quantified by UV absorbance on a Nanodrop 2000c.

The sequence was collected from a man between 18 and 29 years old in good health. The sequence links TRBV5-1 to TRBJ2-5; TRBD2 aligns with 8 central bases. The sample was naive CD4+ T cells sorted from blood. What this sample's cell subset or site label stands for: CD45RA+ positively selected. The CDR3 protein sequence reads: CASSLGRAGVEETQYF. Here is the DNA: TGCGCCAGCAGCTTGGGCCGAGCGGGGGTCGAAGAGACCCAGTACTTC.